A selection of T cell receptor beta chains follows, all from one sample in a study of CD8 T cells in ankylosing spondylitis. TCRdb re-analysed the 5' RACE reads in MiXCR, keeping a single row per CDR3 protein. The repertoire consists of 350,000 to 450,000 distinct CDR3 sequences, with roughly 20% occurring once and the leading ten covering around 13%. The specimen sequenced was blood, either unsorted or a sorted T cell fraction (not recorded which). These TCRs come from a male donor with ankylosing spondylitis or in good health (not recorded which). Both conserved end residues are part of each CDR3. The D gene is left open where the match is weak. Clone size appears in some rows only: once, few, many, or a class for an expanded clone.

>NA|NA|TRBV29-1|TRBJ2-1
CSVDPGSGYNEQFF
TGCAGCGTTGATCCGGGGTCCGGCTACAATGAGCAGTTCTTC
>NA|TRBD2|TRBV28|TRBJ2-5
CASLGGGTQYF
TGTGCCAGTCTGGGCGGGGGGACCCAGTACTTC
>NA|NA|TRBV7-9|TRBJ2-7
CASSLDALTSAQYF
TGTGCCAGCAGCTTAGACGCACTAACTTCCGCGCAGTACTTC
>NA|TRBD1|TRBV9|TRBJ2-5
CASSPWDSQETQYF
TGTGCCAGCAGCCCCTGGGACAGCCAAGAGACCCAGTACTTC
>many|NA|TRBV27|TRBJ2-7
CASSFGTNEQYF
TGTGCCAGCAGTTTCGGGACAAACGAGCAGTACTTC
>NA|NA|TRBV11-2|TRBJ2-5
CASSTVRETQYF
TGTGCCAGCAGCACCGTGCGGGAGACCCAGTACTTC
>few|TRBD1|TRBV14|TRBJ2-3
CASSQDRGVNTQYF
TGTGCCAGCAGCCAGGACAGGGGAGTGAATACGCAGTATTTT
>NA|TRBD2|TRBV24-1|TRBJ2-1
CATSDRGGPRNEQFF
TGTGCCACCAGTGATCGCGGGGGGCCCCGGAATGAGCAGTTCTTC
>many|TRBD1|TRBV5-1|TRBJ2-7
CASTGTGPYEQYF
TGCGCCAGCACTGGGACAGGGCCCTACGAGCAGTACTTC
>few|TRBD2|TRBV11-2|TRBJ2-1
CASSLDGLAGPYNEQFF
TGTGCCAGCAGCTTAGATGGGCTAGCGGGGCCCTACAATGAGCAGTTCTTC
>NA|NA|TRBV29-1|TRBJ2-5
CSVEPRDGETQYF
TGCAGCGTTGAACCCAGGGATGGGGAGACCCAGTACTTC
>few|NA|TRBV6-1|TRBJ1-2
CASSPIQGGVVVYGYTF
TGTGCCAGCAGCCCAATCCAGGGCGGAGTTGTCGTCTATGGCTACACCTTC
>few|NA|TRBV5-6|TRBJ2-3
CASSLGSLDTQYF
TGTGCCAGCAGCTTGGGGTCCTTGGATACGCAGTATTTT
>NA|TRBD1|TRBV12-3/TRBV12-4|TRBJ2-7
CASSEGALGYEQYF
TGTGCCAGCAGTGAGGGGGCCCTCGGATACGAGCAGTACTTC
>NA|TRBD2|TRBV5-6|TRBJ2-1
CASSPVSGGEQFF
TGTGCCAGCAGCCCGGTTAGCGGGGGGGAGCAGTTCTTC
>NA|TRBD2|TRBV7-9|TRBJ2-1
CASSLVAGASYNEQFF
TGTGCCAGCAGCTTAGTAGCGGGGGCCTCCTACAATGAGCAGTTCTTC
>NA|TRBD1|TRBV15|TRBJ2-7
CATSRDFGQAYEQYF
TGTGCCACCAGCAGAGATTTCGGACAGGCCTACGAGCAGTACTTC
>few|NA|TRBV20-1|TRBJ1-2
CSARDRAHYGYTF
TGCAGTGCTAGAGACAGGGCCCACTATGGCTACACCTTC
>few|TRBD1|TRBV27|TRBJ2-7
CASSLATGAYEQYF
TGTGCCAGCAGTTTAGCCACAGGGGCCTACGAGCAGTACTTC
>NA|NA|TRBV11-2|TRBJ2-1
CASSLVLGGEQFF
TGTGCCAGCAGCTTAGTGCTGGGCGGCGAGCAGTTCTTC
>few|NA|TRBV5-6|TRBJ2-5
CASSLVGGLGTQYF
TGTGCCAGCAGCTTGGTGGGAGGACTCGGGACCCAGTACTTC
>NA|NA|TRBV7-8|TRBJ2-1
CASSFSRVGERDGQFF
TGTGCCAGCAGCTTTTCCCGAGTTGGGGAACGGGACGGTCAGTTCTTC
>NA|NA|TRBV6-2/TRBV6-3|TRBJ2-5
CASSYGWSGDQETQYF
TGTGCCAGCAGTTACGGCTGGTCAGGGGACCAAGAGACCCAGTACTTC
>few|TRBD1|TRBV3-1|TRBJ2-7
CASSQDMTGGYEQYF
TGTGCCAGCAGCCAAGACATGACAGGGGGTTACGAGCAGTACTTC
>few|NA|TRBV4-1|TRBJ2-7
CASSQPGAAYEQYF
TGCGCCAGCAGCCAACCAGGGGCAGCCTACGAGCAGTACTTC
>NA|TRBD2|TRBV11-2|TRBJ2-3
CASSPSRGDDTQYF
TGTGCCAGCAGCCCTTCCCGGGGGGATGATACGCAGTATTTT
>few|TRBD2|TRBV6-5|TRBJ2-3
CASSYWASGGITDTQYF
TGTGCCAGCAGTTACTGGGCTAGCGGGGGAATCACAGATACGCAGTATTTT
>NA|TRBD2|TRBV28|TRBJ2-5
CASSQRGTSGGYQETQYF
TGTGCCAGCAGTCAACGGGGGACTAGCGGGGGATACCAAGAGACCCAGTACTTC
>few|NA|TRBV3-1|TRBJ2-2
CATAHRDRSNTGELFF
TGTGCCACCGCACACAGAGACCGGTCGAACACCGGGGAGCTGTTTTTT
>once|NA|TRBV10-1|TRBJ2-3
CASSERFGRETDTQYF
TGCGCCAGCAGTGAGCGCTTCGGTAGGGAAACAGATACGCAGTATTTT
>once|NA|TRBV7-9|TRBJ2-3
CASRLDGVTDTQYF
TGTGCCAGCAGACTCGACGGGGTCACAGATACGCAGTATTTT
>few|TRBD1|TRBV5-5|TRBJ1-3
CASSLDRISGNTIYF
TGTGCCAGCAGCCTGGACAGGATCTCTGGAAACACCATATATTTT
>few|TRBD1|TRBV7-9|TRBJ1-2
CASSPTGGGRIYGYTF
TGTGCCAGCAGCCCCACAGGGGGCGGGAGGATCTATGGCTACACCTTC
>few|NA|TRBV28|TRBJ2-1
CASRNPGTYNEQFF
TGTGCCAGCAGGAACCCCGGGACCTACAATGAGCAGTTCTTC
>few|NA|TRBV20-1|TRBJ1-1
CSAEWDTEAFF
TGCAGTGCGGAGTGGGACACTGAAGCTTTCTTT
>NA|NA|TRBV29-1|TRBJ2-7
CSVLAGFGEQYF
TGCAGCGTTCTAGCAGGGTTCGGAGAGCAGTACTTC
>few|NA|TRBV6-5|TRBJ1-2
CASRYRTVGYGYTF
TGTGCCAGCAGGTATAGGACGGTGGGCTATGGCTACACCTTC
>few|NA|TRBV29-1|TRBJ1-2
CSATDIRDGYTF
TGCAGCGCTACGGACATCCGGGACGGCTACACCTTC
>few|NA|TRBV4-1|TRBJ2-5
CASSQESVASETQYF
TGCGCCAGCAGCCAAGAGTCAGTTGCAAGCGAGACCCAGTACTTC
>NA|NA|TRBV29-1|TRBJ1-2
CSVEDGGAGYTF
TGCAGCGTTGAAGATGGAGGGGCTGGCTACACCTTC
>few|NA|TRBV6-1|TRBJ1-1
CASTPERGGTEAFF
TGTGCCAGCACCCCGGAGAGGGGAGGGACTGAAGCTTTCTTT
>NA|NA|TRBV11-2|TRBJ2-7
CASSLESARTYEQYF
TGTGCCAGCAGCTTAGAATCAGCGCGAACCTACGAGCAGTACTTC
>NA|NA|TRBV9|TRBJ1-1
CASSFRPTDSNTEAFF
TGTGCCAGCAGCTTCCGCCCGACAGATTCGAACACTGAAGCTTTCTTT
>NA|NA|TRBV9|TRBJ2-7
CASSVGGNEQYF
TGTGCCAGCAGCGTAGGGGGGAACGAGCAGTACTTC
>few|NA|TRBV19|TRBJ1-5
CASSIELQQPQHF
TGTGCCAGTAGTATAGAACTACAGCAGCCCCAGCATTTT
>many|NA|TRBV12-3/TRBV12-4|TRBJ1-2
CASSLNTGYGYTF
TGTGCCAGCAGTTTAAACACGGGCTATGGCTACACCTTC
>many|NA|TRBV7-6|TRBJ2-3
CASNRGSSTDTQYF
TGTGCCAGCAACCGAGGGAGCAGCACAGATACGCAGTATTTT
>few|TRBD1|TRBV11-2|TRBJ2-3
CASAAAGQGSYTQYF
TGTGCCAGCGCTGCGGCGGGACAGGGGTCGTATACGCAGTATTTT
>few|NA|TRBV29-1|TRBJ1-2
CSVVSTGLEGYTF
TGCAGCGTAGTTTCTACAGGGTTAGAAGGCTACACCTTC
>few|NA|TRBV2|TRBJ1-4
CASRSRGAANEKLFF
TGTGCCAGTCGGAGTAGGGGGGCGGCTAATGAAAAACTGTTTTTT
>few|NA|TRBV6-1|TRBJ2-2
CASSEARGGGELFF
TGTGCCAGCAGTGAAGCCCGAGGGGGCGGGGAGCTGTTTTTT
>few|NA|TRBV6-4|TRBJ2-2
CASSDSGESTGELFF
TGTGCCAGCAGTGACTCCGGGGAGTCCACCGGGGAGCTGTTTTTT
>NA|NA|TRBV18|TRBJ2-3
CASSPITSGRPDTQYF
TGTGCCAGCTCACCAATTACTTCAGGGCGTCCAGATACGCAGTATTTT
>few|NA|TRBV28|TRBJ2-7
CASSLRDLGAYEQYF
TGTGCCAGCAGCCTACGGGACTTAGGCGCCTACGAGCAGTACTTC
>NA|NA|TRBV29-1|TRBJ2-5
CSVEGGGFLETQYF
TGCAGCGTTGAGGGTGGCGGGTTTTTGGAGACCCAGTACTTC
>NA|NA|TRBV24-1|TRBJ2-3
CATSAGVVSTDTQYF
TGTGCCACCAGTGCGGGGGTCGTAAGCACAGATACGCAGTATTTT
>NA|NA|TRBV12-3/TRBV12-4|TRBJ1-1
CASRDIPEAFF
TGTGCCAGCAGGGACATCCCTGAAGCTTTCTTT
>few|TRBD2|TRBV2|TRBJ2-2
CASSALAGAVTGELFF
TGTGCCAGCAGTGCACTAGCGGGGGCGGTAACCGGGGAGCTGTTTTTT